The 8 T cell receptor beta chains in this list originate from one sample, sequenced in a study of blood T cell repertoires in COVID-19. Method: immunoSEQ multiplex PCR; TCRdb's copy keeps in-frame clones and lacks some. Counted here are roughly 250,000 clones, 70% to 90% occurring once; the ten biggest clones make up 5.5% to 7.5%. What was sequenced was peripheral blood. These receptors were taken from a woman aged 60-75 years with active or convalescent COVID-19.

The gene calls are TRBV18 and TRBJ1-2; 10 bases are shared with TRBD1. The CDR3 consists of 16 residues. V dropped 6 bases and J dropped 4; count of bases not matched to a gene: 11. Germline CDR1 KGHSH, CDR2 LQKENI. The CDR3 loop is CASSPSGTGAFYGYTF. CDR3 coding DNA: TGTGCCAGCTCGCCCTCCGGGACAGGGGCGTTCTATGGCTACACCTTC.

The chain uses TRBV3-1 (or the pseudogene TRBV3-2) and TRBJ2-2, with a weak D call TRBD2 (5 bases). Germline V CDR1 and CDR2: LGHDT, YNNKEL (reference sequence). Trimming removed 1 base at V and 10 bases at J, with 13 bases between. The CDR3 totals 14 residues. The CDR3 reads CASSQAGEGVELFF. The CDR3 DNA is TGTGCCAGCAGCCAAGCCGGAGAGGGCGTGGAGCTGTTTTTT.

The chain combines TRBV14 with TRBJ2-1; D is ambiguous. Germline V lookup: CDR1 SGHDN, CDR2 FVKESK. The CDR3 sequence is 15 residues long. With 5 bases removed from V and 2 bases from J, the gap between germline ends came to 13 bases. The CDR3 protein is CASSDGPPTYNEQFF. For the CDR3, the DNA is TGTGCCAGCAGCGATGGGCCTCCCACCTACAATGAGCAGTTCTTC.

This clone has a single count. This chain links TRBV6-6 with TRBJ2-7; 9 bases map to TRBD2. Germline values: CDR1 MNHNY, CDR2 SVGAGI (reference sequence). The CDR3 length is 15 residues. Trimming at V came to 6 bases and at J to 4 bases, leaving 10 bases not matched to a gene. The CDR3 spells CASSLLAGMEYEQYF. CDR3 nucleotide sequence: TGTGCCAGCAGCCTCCTAGCGGGAATGGAATACGAGCAGTACTTC.

The V and J genes are TRBV11-3 and TRBJ1-6; 9 positions match TRBD1. The CDR3 totals 15 residues. Germline loops: CDR1 SGHNT, CDR2 YENEEA. The V segment lost 4 bases and the J segment 6 bases; nucleotides outside the gene matches: 4. The CDR3 sequence: CASSSSDRGNSPLHF. The CDR3 DNA is TGTGCCAGCAGCTCGTCGGACAGGGGTAATTCACCCCTCCACTTT.

The chain carries TRBV19 and TRBJ2-5; 11 bases are shared with TRBD1. The V segment lost 4 bases and the J segment 7 bases; nucleotides outside the gene matches: 5. The CDR3 spans 14 residues. Looked up from germline, CDR1 is LNHDA and CDR2 is SQIVND (reference sequence). CDR3 sequence: CASSKGQGVGTQYF. CDR3 DNA sequence: TGTGCCAGTAGTAAGGGACAGGGGGTGGGGACCCAGTACTTC.

This chain links TRBV5-1 with TRBJ2-2, with 8 bases identical to TRBD2. The CDR3 extends over 14 amino acids. Germline lookup yields CDR1 SGHRS and CDR2 YFSETQ. After removal of 4 bases from V and 6 bases from J, the junction contained 5 bases not matched to a gene. The CDR3 nucleotides read TGCGCCAGCAGCCTCTGGACTAGCTCCGGGGAGCTGTTTTTT. Its protein is CASSLWTSSGELFF. Complete variable domain (other parts from reference TRBV5-1 and TRBJ2-2): KAGVTQTPRYLIKTRGQQVTLSCSPISGHRSVSWYQQTPGQGLQFLFEYFSETQRNKGNFPGRFSGRQFSNSRSEMNVSTLELGDSALYLCASSLWTSSGELFFGEGSRLTVL.

The chain carries TRBV10-3 and TRBJ2-7, with 9 bases fitting TRBD2. The length of the CDR3 is 16 residues. CDR1 is ENHRY and CDR2 is SYGVKD in the germline V gene. V lost 0 bases, J lost 4 bases, and 7 bases stayed unmatched. This CDR3 reads CAISESRPSGTYEQYF. CDR3 bases: TGTGCCATCAGTGAGTCGAGGCCTAGCGGGACGTACGAGCAGTACTTC.